Presented here are 27 T cell receptor beta chains from one specimen sequenced in a study of cytomegalovirus exposure and HLA in healthy donors. 60 Vbeta and 13 Jbeta primers were used in PCR. TCRdb's copy holds only in-frame clones and misses some; the assay was immunoSEQ multiplex PCR. Of tens of thousands of clones listed, roughly three quarters were seen once; the top ten hold over 2.5%. Sequenced sample: PBMCs. These TCRs come from a man aged 18 to 35 in good health and CMV-seronegative.

The gene calls are TRBV6-1 and TRBJ1-1; D is unresolved. V was trimmed by 10 bases and J by 0 bases, leaving 15 bases between them. The CDR3 runs 14 residues. Germline-derived CDR1 and CDR2 are MNHNS and SASEGT. CDR3 coding DNA: TGTGCCACCACGAACCTCGGGATGAACACTGAAGCTTTCTTT. Amino acid sequence: CATTNLGMNTEAFF.

V usage is TRBV7-9 and J usage is TRBJ2-5, with TRBD1 matching 8 bases. CDR3 size: 16 residues. The V gene end was trimmed by 7 bases and the J gene end by 5 bases; junction bases not matched to a gene: 15. In germline, CDR1 is SEHNR, CDR2 FQNEAQ (reference sequence). CDR3 loop: CASTHSGGANIETQYF. The CDR3 DNA is TGTGCCAGCACCCACTCAGGGGGCGCGAATATTGAGACCCAGTACTTC.

The V gene is TRBV4-1, the J gene TRBJ2-7, with 7 bases lining up with TRBD1. Trimming took 0 bases from V and 1 from J; bases not matched to a gene: 3. CDR1 is MGHRA, CDR2 YSYEKL, per germline. This CDR3 contains 15 residues. The CDR3 DNA reads TGCGCCAGCAGCCAAGAAGGGGGCATTTCCTACGAGCAGTACGTC. It codes for CASSQEGGISYEQYV.

This chain links TRBV5-1 with TRBJ2-1; 14 bases are shared with TRBD2. Trimming took 0 bases from V and 0 from J; bases not matched to a gene: 14. CDR3 length equals 22 residues. Germline CDR1 and CDR2: SGHRS and YFSETQ. CDR3 DNA sequence: TGCGCCAGCAGCTTGGTCAGGGGGGTGGGACTAGCGGGGGCTAGCTCCTACAATGAGCAGTTCTTC. Its translation is CASSLVRGVGLAGASSYNEQFF. Combining the CDR3 with reference TRBV5-1 and TRBJ2-1 gives the whole variable domain KAGVTQTPRYLIKTRGQQVTLSCSPISGHRSVSWYQQTPGQGLQFLFEYFSETQRNKGNFPGRFSGRQFSNSRSEMNVSTLELGDSALYLCASSLVRGVGLAGASSYNEQFFGPGTRLTVL.

The chain has TRBV6-5 and TRBJ1-2; 7 nucleotides match TRBD1. The length of the CDR3 is 12 residues. Germline values: CDR1 MNHEY, CDR2 SVGAGI. The junction had 6 bases not matched to a gene; V was cut back by 3 bases and J by 11 bases. CDR3 bases: TGTGCCAGCAGTTATAGACAGGGCGGTTACACCTTC. Protein sequence: CASSYRQGGYTF.

This clone showed up just once. CDR3 residues: CASSAGRTNNEKLFF. The CDR3 DNA follows: TGTGCCAGCAGCGCGGGACGGACGAATAATGAAAAACTGTTTTTT. V and J are TRBV5-8 and TRBJ1-4, with a possible D match to TRBD1 (5 bases). The CDR3 is 15 residues long. The germline gives CDR1 SGHTS, CDR2 YDEGEE. Deletions cut 4 bases from V and 4 bases from J, with 14 bases between.

There are a few counts of this clone. The chain uses TRBV27 and TRBJ2-3; 8 bases match TRBD2. This CDR3 is 16 amino acids long. Germline V gene sequence: CDR1 MNHEY, CDR2 SMNVEV (reference sequence). V was clipped by 3 bases and J by 0 bases; unmatched bases: 5. DNA of the CDR3: TGTGCCAGCAGTTTCGGCGCTAGCGGGAGCACAGATACGCAGTATTTT. This gives the protein CASSFGASGSTDTQYF.

This chain links TRBV6-1 with TRBJ2-5; the D gene is possibly TRBD2 (6 bases). The CDR3 sequence is 13 residues long. Per germline, CDR1 MNHNS and CDR2 SASEGT. The germline V and J ends were trimmed by 4 bases and 5 bases, with 11 bases remaining between them. CDR3 sequence: CASSGRAGETQYF. The CDR3 DNA sequence: TGTGCCAGCAGTGGGAGGGCAGGGGAGACCCAGTACTTC.

A few counts support this clone. The rearrangement joins TRBV9 to TRBJ1-4, with D tentatively TRBD1 (5 bases). The CDR3 spans 16 residues. Per the germline V gene, CDR1 is SGDLS and CDR2 is YYNGEE. V was clipped by 0 bases and J by 5 bases, with 14 bases between them. The CDR3 reads CASSVGGGSGNEKLFF. The CDR3 nucleotides are TGTGCCAGCAGCGTAGGGGGAGGGTCAGGGAATGAAAAACTGTTTTTT.

The CDR3: CASSAEGGFVLTF. The DNA for the CDR3 is TGTGCCAGCAGCGCAGAGGGTGGATTCGTCCTGACTTTC. The chain couples TRBV6-1 to TRBJ2-6; a weak D match, TRBD2 (5 bases). Germline-derived CDR1 and CDR2 are MNHNS and SASEGT. This CDR3 contains 13 residues. V was trimmed by 6 bases and J by 12 bases, leaving 15 bases between them.

The genes are TRBV7-3 and TRBJ2-1, with D hard to call. The CDR3 spans 13 residues. V lost 5 bases to trimming and J lost 5 bases, with 10 bases between them. In germline, CDR1 is SGHTA, CDR2 FQGTGA. CDR3 in DNA: TGTGCCAGCAGCCCCCGTCGGGACAATGAGCAGTTCTTC. This sequence encodes CASSPRRDNEQFF.

DNA for the CDR3: TGTGCCAGCAGTCCACAGGGAACCTACAATGAGCAGTTCTTC. This gives the protein CASSPQGTYNEQFF. The chain employs TRBV6-5 and TRBJ2-1; tentative D call: TRBD1 (6 bases). V was cut by 5 bases and J by 2 bases, with 10 bases left in between. The CDR3 runs to 14 residues. From germline, CDR1 is MNHEY and CDR2 SVGAGI.

In the case of this clone: This specimen includes other DNA sequences encoding the same CDR3. The chain employs TRBV7-3 and TRBJ2-1; D unresolved. Germline V gene sequence: CDR1 SGHTA, CDR2 FQGTGA. Trimming took off 3 bases at V and 5 bases at J, with 8 bases between the two ends. CDR3 length equals 13 residues. The DNA for the CDR3 is TGTGCCAGCAGCTTGAACAGAGACAATGAGCAGTTCTTC. It translates to CASSLNRDNEQFF.

The CDR3 DNA is TGTGCCAGCAGCTTGGGGCGACAGGGGTGGCAAGAGACCCAGTACTTC. Residues: CASSLGRQGWQETQYF. The chain recombines TRBV5-6 with TRBJ2-5; 8 nucleotides match TRBD1. With V trimmed by 0 bases and J by 2 bases, 6 bases remained unmatched. CDR1 and CDR2 (germline): SGHDT, YYEEEE. This CDR3 spans 16 amino acids.

The chain employs TRBV7-7 and TRBJ2-5, with a tentative D call TRBD2 (5 bases). V lost 5 bases and J 2 bases, leaving 15 bases between the germline ends. Germline V gene data show CDR1 as SSHAT and CDR2 as FNYEAQ (reference sequence). There are 15 residues in the CDR3. This chain's CDR3 is CASSPGVTGQETQYF. Here the CDR3 DNA reads TGTGCCAGCAGCCCAGGCGTTACGGGGCAAGAGACCCAGTACTTC.

The rearrangement joins TRBV4-2 to TRBJ1-4, with D maybe TRBD1 (5 bases). Deletions cut 1 base from V and 11 bases from J, with 20 bases between. Germline V gives CDR1 LGHNA, CDR2 YNFKEQ. The CDR3 covers 16 residues. As DNA, the CDR3 is TGTGCCAGCAGCCAAGGAACCAATCAGGGTCTAGAGAAACTGTTTTTT. Protein product: CASSQGTNQGLEKLFF.

The V and J genes are TRBV10-1 and TRBJ2-3; D is perhaps TRBD2 (5 bases). The CDR3 runs 13 residues. Germline CDR1 reads WNHNN; CDR2 reads SYGVQD (reference sequence). The V end lost 0 bases, the J end lost 12 bases, and 13 bases lay between the germline ends. The DNA for the CDR3 is TGCGCCAGCAGTGAGTCGGTTGTAGCGCCCCAGTATTTT. It translates to CASSESVVAPQYF.

The chain carries TRBV28 and TRBJ1-1; no clear D. The CDR3 covers 12 residues. Looked up from germline, CDR1 is MDHEN and CDR2 is SYDVKM. V dropped 4 bases and J dropped 6 bases, with 9 bases sitting between them. The CDR3 DNA sequence: TGTGCCAGCAGTTCCCAGACACCTGAAGCTTTCTTT. Its translation is CASSSQTPEAFF.

The genes are TRBV4-1 and TRBJ1-5; 12 positions agree with TRBD1. Germline V CDR1 and CDR2: MGHRA, YSYEKL. The junction had 16 bases not matched to a gene; V was cut back by 3 bases and J by 4 bases. The length of the CDR3 is 20 residues. The CDR3 nucleotides are TGCGCCAGCAGCCATAGCCGAATGGGACAGGGGGCGCGGGGTAATCAGCCCCAGCATTTT. This gives the protein CASSHSRMGQGARGNQPQHF.

The chain employs TRBV5-4 and TRBJ2-2; TRBD1 agrees at 8 bases. Trimming at V came to 4 bases and at J to 1 base, leaving 6 bases not matched to a gene. The length of the CDR3 is 16 residues. The germline CDR1 and CDR2 sequences are SGHNT and YYREEE (reference sequence). The chain's CDR3 is CASSLPGTGNTGELFF. CDR3 nucleotide sequence: TGTGCCAGCAGCCTGCCCGGGACAGGGAACACCGGGGAGCTGTTTTTT. Based on the CDR3 plus reference TRBV5-4 and TRBJ2-2, the full variable domain is ETGVTQSPTHLIKTRGQQVTLRCSSQSGHNTVSWYQQALGQGPQFIFQYYREEENGRGNFPPRFSGLQFPNYSSELNVNALELDDSALYLCASSLPGTGNTGELFFGEGSRLTVL.

The CDR3 bases are TGCGCCAGCAGTGACCTGGGCCTCAATGAGCAGTTCTTC. It yields the protein CASSDLGLNEQFF. The chain recombines TRBV10-1 with TRBJ2-1; D uncertain. Germline CDR1 is WNHNN and CDR2 is SYGVQD (reference sequence). V lost 3 bases and J 6 bases, leaving 9 bases between the germline ends. This CDR3 has 13 amino acids.

The genes are TRBV18 and TRBJ2-7; a possible D gene is TRBD1 (6 bases). The germline V and J ends were trimmed by 3 bases and 5 bases, with 20 bases remaining between them. CDR1 is KGHSH and CDR2 is LQKENI in the germline V gene. The CDR3 is 16 amino acids. The CDR3 DNA reads TGTGCCAGCTCACCGCTAGCTCAGGGGTCTACGGACGAGCAGTACTTC. Residues: CASSPLAQGSTDEQYF.

This chain uses TRBV9 with TRBJ2-7, with TRBD1 as a possible D gene (5 bases). Germline assignment: CDR1 SGDLS and CDR2 YYNGEE. CDR3 size: 14 residues. V lost 0 bases and J 2 bases, leaving 9 bases between the germline ends. The CDR3 region has the DNA TGTGCCAGCAGCGTAGCTACGACAGCCTACGAGCAGTACTTC. Protein: CASSVATTAYEQYF.

The DNA of the CDR3 is TGCGCCAGCAGCCATAACTATTGGACAGGCGATGGCTACACCTTC. Translated, it gives CASSHNYWTGDGYTF. The chain joins TRBV4-3 to TRBJ1-2; TRBD1 matches 7 bases. J lost 6 bases, V lost 3 bases, and 10 bases had no gene match. Germline assignment: CDR1 LGHNA and CDR2 YSLEER. This CDR3 has 15 amino acids.

This chain joins TRBV29-1 and TRBJ1-2; TRBD1 matches at 7 bases. The germline V gene has CDR1 SQVTM and CDR2 ANQGSEA. The CDR3 totals 10 residues. V shed 8 bases, J shed 8 bases, and the junction held 5 bases outside the gene matches. In DNA form, the CDR3 reads TGCAGCACAGGGGCGGACGGCTACACCTTC. Amino acid sequence: CSTGADGYTF.

This CDR3 is CASSMPDLNTEAFF. The CDR3 region has the DNA TGTGCCAGTAGTATGCCGGACTTGAACACTGAAGCTTTCTTT. The chain employs TRBV19 and TRBJ1-1, with no clear D. The CDR3 covers 14 residues. The germline V gene has CDR1 LNHDA and CDR2 SQIVND (reference sequence). V lost 3 bases and J 0 bases, leaving 8 bases between the germline ends.

The V and J genes are TRBV10-3 and TRBJ2-3; perhaps TRBD2 as D (6 bases). V lost 6 bases to trimming and J lost 3 bases, with 16 bases between them. The CDR3 is 15 amino acids. Germline assignment: CDR1 ENHRY and CDR2 SYGVKD. In nucleotides, the CDR3 is TGTGCCATCAGGGGGGGTGGGGGACCTACAGATACGCAGTATTTT. This translates into CAIRGGGGPTDTQYF.